This T cell receptor (beta chain) emerged from a study of T cell responses to AZD1222 COVID-19 vaccine. This CDR3 has 14 amino acids. The germline V gene encodes CDR1 SGHTA and CDR2 FQGNSA. The germline V and J ends were trimmed by 6 bases and 0 bases, with 11 bases remaining between them. Sequencing was performed with immunoSEQ multiplex PCR; in TCRdb, only in-frame clones are kept and a portion is missing. The sample contains 89,000 or so clones, 88% of which appear only once. Specimen: peripheral blood, collected on day 0 of AZD1222 vaccination. The genes are TRBV7-2 and TRBJ1-2; D call uncertain. The sequence derives from an adult in good health. The CDR3 DNA reads TGTGCCAGCAGGGCCCCCGGGTCTAACTATGGCTACACCTTC. It specifies CASRAPGSNYGYTF.